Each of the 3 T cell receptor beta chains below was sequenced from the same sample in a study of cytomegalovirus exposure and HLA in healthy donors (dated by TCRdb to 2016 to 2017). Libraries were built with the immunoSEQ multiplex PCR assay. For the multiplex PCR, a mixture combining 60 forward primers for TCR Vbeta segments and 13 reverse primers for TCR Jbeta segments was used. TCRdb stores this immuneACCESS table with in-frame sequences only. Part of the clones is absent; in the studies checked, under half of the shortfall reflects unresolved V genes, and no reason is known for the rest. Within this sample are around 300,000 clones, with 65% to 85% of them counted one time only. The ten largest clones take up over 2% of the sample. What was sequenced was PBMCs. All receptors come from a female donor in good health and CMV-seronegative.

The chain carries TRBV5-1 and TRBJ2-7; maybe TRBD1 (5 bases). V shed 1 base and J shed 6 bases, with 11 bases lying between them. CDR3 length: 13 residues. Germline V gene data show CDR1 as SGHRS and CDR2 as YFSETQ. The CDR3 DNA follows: TGCGCCAGCAGCTTGATCGCAGGGCCCGAGCAGTACTTC. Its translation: CASSLIAGPEQYF. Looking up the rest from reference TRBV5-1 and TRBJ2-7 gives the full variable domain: KAGVTQTPRYLIKTRGQQVTLSCSPISGHRSVSWYQQTPGQGLQFLFEYFSETQRNKGNFPGRFSGRQFSNSRSEMNVSTLELGDSALYLCASSLIAGPEQYFGPGTRLTVT.

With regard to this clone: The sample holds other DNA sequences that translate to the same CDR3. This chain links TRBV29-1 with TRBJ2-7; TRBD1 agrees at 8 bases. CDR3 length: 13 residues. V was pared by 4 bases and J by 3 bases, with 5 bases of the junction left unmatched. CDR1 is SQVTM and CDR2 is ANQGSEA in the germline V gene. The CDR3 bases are TGCAGCGTTGGGAGGACAGGGAGCTACGAGCAGTACTTC. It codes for CSVGRTGSYEQYF.

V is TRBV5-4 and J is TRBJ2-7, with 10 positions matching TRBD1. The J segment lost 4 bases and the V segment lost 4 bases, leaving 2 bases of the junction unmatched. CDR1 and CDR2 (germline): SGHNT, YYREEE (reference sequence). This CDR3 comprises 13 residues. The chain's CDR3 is CASSRDRGYEQYF. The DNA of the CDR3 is TGTGCCAGCAGCCGGGACAGGGGATACGAGCAGTACTTC.